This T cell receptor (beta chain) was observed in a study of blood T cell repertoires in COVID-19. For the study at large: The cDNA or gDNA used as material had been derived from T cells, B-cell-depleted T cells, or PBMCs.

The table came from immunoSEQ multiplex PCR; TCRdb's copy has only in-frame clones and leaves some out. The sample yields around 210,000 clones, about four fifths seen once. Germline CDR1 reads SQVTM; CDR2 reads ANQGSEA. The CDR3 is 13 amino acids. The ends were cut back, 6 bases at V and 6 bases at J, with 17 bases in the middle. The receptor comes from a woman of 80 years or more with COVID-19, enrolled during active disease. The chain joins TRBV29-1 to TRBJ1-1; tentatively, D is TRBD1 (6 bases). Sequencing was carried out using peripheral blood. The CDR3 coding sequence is TGCAGCGTGGCGGCAGGGGTTAGGGCTGAAGCTTTCTTT. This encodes CSVAAGVRAEAFF.